The clone carrying this T cell receptor beta chain was counted between two and nine times. This CDR3 region has 16 residues. Per germline, CDR1 SEHNR and CDR2 FQNEAQ (reference sequence). V was cut by 6 bases and J by 0 bases, with 15 bases left in between. This sample is drawn from a study of T cell repertoires in cytomegalovirus infection. In TCRdb, the reads were re-called with MiXCR into one record per CDR3 protein. The table records some 320,000 distinct CDR3 sequences, roughly 9.5% of them present only once. J is TRBJ2-1 and V is TRBV7-9; D uncertain. The sequencing sample was made of PBMCs. This TCR came from a human donor in good health (CMV status not recorded). Some clones in this sample may be carry-over from other donors' samples. The DNA for the CDR3 is TGTGCCAGCAGTCGAGCTCCCAGTAGCTCCTACAATGAGCAGTTCTTC. As protein: CASSRAPSSSYNEQFF.